Listed here are 5 T cell receptor beta chains from one sample, sequenced in a study of blood T cell repertoires in COVID-19. The protocol was immunoSEQ multiplex PCR, while the TCRdb copy is restricted to in-frame clones and leaves out a portion. Among 110,000 to 150,000 clones listed, about 82% were seen once. Sequenced sample: peripheral blood. Receptor source: a woman between 55 and 75 years old with acute or convalescent COVID-19.

The gene calls are TRBV3-1 (or the pseudogene TRBV3-2) and TRBJ2-5; the match to TRBD1 covers 11 bases. V trimming: 0 bases; J trimming: 4 bases; junction bases outside the gene matches: 4. This CDR3 is built from 16 residues. The V gene's germline CDR1 is LGHDT and CDR2 YNNKEL (reference sequence). CDR3 DNA sequence: TGTGCCAGCAGCCAAGAGCGGACAGGGGGCGGAGAGACCCAGTACTTC. This encodes CASSQERTGGGETQYF.

J is TRBJ2-2 and V is TRBV7-3; D not certain. The CDR3 consists of 14 residues. CDR1 and CDR2 from the germline V gene are SGHTA and FQGTGA. V lost 2 bases, J lost 2 bases, and 6 bases lay in between. CDR3 protein: CASSLASNTGELFF. Here the CDR3 DNA reads TGTGCCAGCAGCTTAGCCAGTAACACCGGGGAGCTGTTTTTT.

This clone showed up just once. The CDR3 is CASSSRTGLVSEAFF. CDR3 in DNA: TGTGCCAGCAGCAGCCGGACAGGGCTAGTTAGTGAAGCTTTCTTT. V and J are TRBV7-2 and TRBJ1-1, with 8 positions matching TRBD1. Germline CDR1 reads SGHTA; CDR2 reads FQGNSA. This CDR3 contains 15 residues. V trimming: 5 bases; J trimming: 7 bases; junction bases outside the gene matches: 12.

This sequence joins TRBV30 and TRBJ1-2; D is uncertain. The V gene lost 5 bases and the J gene lost 4 bases, with 11 bases spanning the gap. Germline V lookup: CDR1 GTSNPN, CDR2 SVGIG (reference sequence). The CDR3 is 12 amino acids. CDR3 in DNA: TGTGCCTGGGTTAGGGAGGGCTATGGCTACACCTTC. Its protein is CAWVREGYGYTF.

In DNA, the CDR3 is TGTGCCAGCAGCTCTTTCTCCGGGACAGCGACCTACAATGAGCAGTTCTTC. Translation: CASSSFSGTATYNEQFF. The chain carries TRBV7-6 and TRBJ2-1; 7 positions match TRBD1. Germline V gene data show CDR1 as SGHVS and CDR2 as FNYEAQ. The CDR3 spans 17 residues. Unmatched junction bases numbered 11, after V lost 4 bases and J lost 2 bases.